This T cell receptor beta chain originates from a study of shared clonotypes between healthy human individuals. Assay execution proceeded at the deep level. Repertoires were generated with immunoSEQ multiplex PCR, while TCRdb's copy carries only in-frame clones and drops some. There are about 2,200,000 clones in the sample; roughly 91% occur only once, and 1.5% to 2% lies in the top ten. V gave up 1 base and J gave up 6 bases, with 15 bases separating them. This CDR3 has 15 amino acids. Germline V gene data show CDR1 as MGHRA and CDR2 as YSYEKL. In the naive CD8 group, cells lacked CD45RO and were positively selected for CCR7, so terminally differentiated effector memory CD45RA+ cells were left out. This clone was found once. What it recognizes is unknown. Points from the study as a whole: As a rule, naive subsets had a larger estimated richness than memory subsets. Limitation of the genetic and exposure-history diversity represented came from the few donors.

The chain recombines TRBV4-1 with TRBJ1-1, with unresolved D. Sequences were obtained from naive CD8+ T cells from PBMCs. This TCR derives from a man between 18 and 29 years old in good health. Some clones in this sample may be carry-over from other donors' samples. The CDR3 DNA is TGCGCCAGCAGCCAAGCGATCGTAATTGCCGCTGAAGCTTTCTTT. Amino acid sequence: CASSQAIVIAAEAFF.